This T cell receptor (beta chain) was sequenced in a study of blood T cell repertoires in COVID-19. The overall study: From the United States, Italy and Spain came samples of acute and convalescent COVID-19.

The germline gives CDR1 LNHNV, CDR2 YYDKDF (reference sequence). The CDR3 length is 16 residues. The V and J ends lost 3 bases and 7 bases respectively, with 21 bases between them. Per the study methods: Amplification of reference gene primers provided the estimated nucleated cell counts. Using immunoSEQ multiplex PCR, the repertoire was profiled, and TCRdb retains in-frame clones only, with some absent. That table furnishes V, J and clone size, whereas the DNA furnished D and trimming. The data show hundreds of thousands of clones, around 88% seen once. Seattle enrolled patients during active infection and tracked them longitudinally.

This receptor was identified in a woman in her seventies with COVID-19, enrolled during active disease. Sample: peripheral blood. The chain combines TRBV15 with TRBJ2-5; tentative D call: TRBD2 (7 bases). The CDR3 nucleotides are TGTGCCACCAGCAGGGAACCGGGCCAAGGGGGGGGGACCCAGTACTTC. It yields the protein CATSREPGQGGGTQYF.